This T cell receptor beta chain was captured in a study of control samples from healthy donors and cancer patients. This CDR3 spans 14 amino acids. CDR1 and CDR2 from the germline V gene are MRHNA and SNTAGT. The ends were cut back, 6 bases at V and 6 bases at J, with 15 bases in the middle. Clones were read by immunoSEQ multiplex PCR, and TCRdb kept only the in-frame ones, dropping some. Of around 80,000 clones listed, about 90% are singletons. The TCR originated in a man over 45 in good health. Sequencing was carried out using blood. This chain uses TRBV6-4 with TRBJ1-5; weak D call: TRBD1 (5 bases). CDR3 coding DNA: TGTGCCAGCAGGGCCGGGACCGAAACTCAGCCCCAGCATTTT. It translates to CASRAGTETQPQHF.